The rows below give T cell receptor beta chains drawn from one sample of a study of early stage breast cancer tumors. Assay: immunoSEQ multiplex PCR; the TCRdb copy retains only in-frame clones and omits some. The sample includes around 9,000 clones, roughly two thirds of them seen just once. Material for sequencing was normal breast tissue next to the tumor. These receptors were collected from a person between 55 and 69 years old with breast cancer. Both conserved end residues are part of each CDR3. A D gene is named only where the DNA matches it firmly. Clone sizes are given selectively: once, few, many, or a class where the clone is expanded.

j_gene: TRBJ2-5; abundance: .; v_gene: TRBV9; d_gene: .; len: 14; CDR3aa: CASSTSGAQETQYF; CDR3nt: TGTGCCAGCAGCACCAGCGGAGCCCAAGAGACCCAGTACTTC
j_gene: TRBJ2-1; abundance: .; v_gene: TRBV19; d_gene: TRBD2; len: 16; CDR3aa: CASSMVRGRNLHEQFF; CDR3nt: TGTGCCAGTAGTATGGTGCGCGGGAGAAACCTTCATGAGCAGTTCTTC
j_gene: TRBJ2-1; abundance: few; v_gene: TRBV29-1; d_gene: TRBD1; len: 19; CDR3aa: CSVSPLGGTGTVRYNEQFF; CDR3nt: TGCAGCGTTTCCCCCCTTGGTGGGACAGGGACCGTGAGGTACAATGAGCAGTTCTTC
j_gene: TRBJ2-2; abundance: once; v_gene: TRBV5-4; d_gene: TRBD1; len: 14; CDR3aa: CASSLQGAGGELFF; CDR3nt: TGTGCCAGCAGCTTACAGGGGGCCGGCGGGGAGCTGTTTTTT
j_gene: TRBJ2-1; abundance: once; v_gene: TRBV6-5; d_gene: TRBD2; len: 15; CDR3aa: CASSRLAGGYNEQFF; CDR3nt: TGTGCCAGCAGCCGACTAGCGGGGGGATACAATGAGCAGTTCTTC
j_gene: TRBJ2-7; abundance: .; v_gene: TRBV11-1; d_gene: TRBD2; len: 13; CDR3aa: CASSFGLASEQYF; CDR3nt: TGTGCCAGCAGCTTCGGACTAGCGAGCGAGCAGTACTTC
j_gene: TRBJ2-4; abundance: .; v_gene: TRBV4-1; d_gene: .; len: 14; CDR3aa: CASSPPRSKNIQYF; CDR3nt: TGCGCCAGCAGCCCCCCGAGGTCCAAAAACATTCAGTACTTC
j_gene: TRBJ1-2; abundance: few; v_gene: TRBV19; d_gene: .; len: 16; CDR3aa: CTSNDGGTHSNYGYTF; CDR3nt: TGTACTTCCAACGACGGCGGAACCCATTCTAACTATGGCTACACCTTC
j_gene: TRBJ2-5; abundance: once; v_gene: TRBV5-1; d_gene: .; len: 16; CDR3aa: CASRLQNRGSQETQYF; CDR3nt: TGCGCCAGCCGGCTTCAAAATCGCGGCTCCCAAGAGACCCAGTACTTC
j_gene: TRBJ1-1; abundance: .; v_gene: TRBV30; d_gene: TRBD1; len: 15; CDR3aa: CAWSVHRGPNTEAFF; CDR3nt: TGTGCCTGGAGTGTCCACAGGGGGCCGAACACTGAAGCTTTCTTT
j_gene: TRBJ2-7; abundance: .; v_gene: TRBV15; d_gene: TRBD2; len: 14; CDR3aa: CATSSRTSGHEQYF; CDR3nt: TGTGCCACCAGCAGCCGGACTAGCGGGCACGAGCAGTACTTC
j_gene: TRBJ2-1; abundance: .; v_gene: TRBV28; d_gene: TRBD1; len: 13; CDR3aa: CAGKGGVYNEQFF; CDR3nt: TGTGCCGGGAAAGGGGGCGTCTACAATGAGCAGTTCTTC
j_gene: TRBJ1-5; abundance: medium-sized; v_gene: TRBV28; d_gene: .; len: 14; CDR3aa: CASSLGGSNQPQHF; CDR3nt: TGTGCCAGCAGTTTAGGAGGTAGCAATCAGCCCCAGCATTTT
j_gene: TRBJ1-3; abundance: .; v_gene: TRBV2; d_gene: .; len: 13; CDR3aa: CASTRGFGNTIYF; CDR3nt: TGTGCCAGCACTAGGGGTTTTGGAAACACCATATATTTT
j_gene: TRBJ1-1; abundance: .; v_gene: TRBV28; d_gene: .; len: 14; CDR3aa: CASSLQRGGAEAFF; CDR3nt: TGTGCCAGCAGTTTACAAAGGGGGGGGGCTGAAGCTTTCTTT
j_gene: TRBJ2-5; abundance: few; v_gene: TRBV6-1; d_gene: .; len: 16; CDR3aa: CASSALSTVLQETQYF; CDR3nt: TGTGCCAGCAGTGCTCTATCGACAGTACTCCAAGAGACCCAGTACTTC
j_gene: TRBJ2-3; abundance: .; v_gene: TRBV5-6; d_gene: .; len: 14; CDR3aa: CASSLEGYADTQYF; CDR3nt: TGTGCCAGCAGCTTGGAGGGGTACGCAGATACGCAGTATTTT
j_gene: TRBJ2-1; abundance: .; v_gene: TRBV19; d_gene: .; len: 14; CDR3aa: CASQDQGGYNEQFF; CDR3nt: TGTGCCAGCCAGGACCAAGGGGGCTACAATGAGCAGTTCTTC
j_gene: TRBJ2-5; abundance: few; v_gene: TRBV19; d_gene: TRBD1; len: 17; CDR3aa: CASSQRGQGTYQETQYF; CDR3nt: TGTGCCAGTAGTCAACGGGGACAGGGGACCTACCAAGAGACCCAGTACTTC
j_gene: TRBJ1-5; abundance: .; v_gene: TRBV5-1; d_gene: .; len: 15; CDR3aa: CASSLNDRLHQPQHF; CDR3nt: TGCGCCAGCAGCCTGAACGACAGACTTCATCAGCCCCAGCATTTT
j_gene: TRBJ1-5; abundance: .; v_gene: TRBV10-2; d_gene: .; len: 14; CDR3aa: CASSEGGTNQPQHF; CDR3nt: TGCGCCAGCAGTGAGGGGGGGACCAATCAGCCCCAGCATTTT
j_gene: TRBJ2-1; abundance: few; v_gene: TRBV19; d_gene: .; len: 13; CDR3aa: CASSIGGQGEQFF; CDR3nt: TGTGCCAGTAGTATAGGGGGTCAGGGAGAGCAGTTCTTC
j_gene: TRBJ1-4; abundance: .; v_gene: TRBV18; d_gene: .; len: 15; CDR3aa: CASSRDIPTNEKLFF; CDR3nt: TGTGCCAGCTCCCGGGACATTCCAACTAATGAAAAACTGTTTTTT
j_gene: TRBJ2-3; abundance: .; v_gene: TRBV27; d_gene: .; len: 17; CDR3aa: CASSPKGGRISTDTQYF; CDR3nt: TGTGCCAGCAGTCCCAAGGGAGGCAGGATCAGCACAGATACGCAGTATTTT
j_gene: TRBJ1-1; abundance: .; v_gene: TRBV5-6; d_gene: TRBD1; len: 16; CDR3aa: CASSLDRGLRNTEAFF; CDR3nt: TGTGCCAGCAGCTTGGACAGGGGCCTACGGAACACTGAAGCTTTCTTT
j_gene: TRBJ2-3; abundance: .; v_gene: TRBV30; d_gene: TRBD2; len: 13; CDR3aa: CAWSQGEGDTQYF; CDR3nt: TGTGCCTGGAGTCAAGGGGAGGGGGATACGCAGTATTTT
j_gene: TRBJ2-3; abundance: .; v_gene: TRBV5-6; d_gene: TRBD2; len: 18; CDR3aa: CASSSTSGRLSSTDTQYF; CDR3nt: TGTGCCAGCAGTTCGACTAGCGGACGTTTGTCTAGCACAGATACGCAGTATTTT
j_gene: TRBJ2-7; abundance: .; v_gene: TRBV7-8; d_gene: .; len: 13; CDR3aa: CASSPRLVGEQYF; CDR3nt: TGTGCCAGCAGCCCCCGACTAGTCGGCGAGCAGTACTTC
j_gene: TRBJ2-3; abundance: few; v_gene: TRBV29-1; d_gene: .; len: 14; CDR3aa: CSGIDRPVTDTQYF; CDR3nt: TGCAGCGGAATCGACAGACCCGTAACAGATACGCAGTATTTT
j_gene: TRBJ1-3; abundance: .; v_gene: TRBV7-9; d_gene: TRBD1; len: 16; CDR3aa: CASSEGQGRQGSTIYF; CDR3nt: TGTGCCAGCAGCGAAGGACAGGGCCGGCAGGGGAGCACCATATATTTT
j_gene: TRBJ1-1; abundance: .; v_gene: TRBV11-3; d_gene: TRBD1; len: 14; CDR3aa: CASSRRQGWTEAFF; CDR3nt: TGTGCCAGCAGCCGCCGACAGGGATGGACTGAAGCTTTCTTT
j_gene: TRBJ1-4; abundance: .; v_gene: TRBV19; d_gene: .; len: 16; CDR3aa: CASSYMGLTTNEKLFF; CDR3nt: TGTGCCAGTAGTTATATGGGACTTACAACTAATGAAAAACTGTTTTTT
j_gene: TRBJ2-3; abundance: .; v_gene: TRBV7-2; d_gene: TRBD2; len: 13; CDR3aa: CASSGASGSGQYF; CDR3nt: TGTGCCAGCAGTGGGGCTAGCGGGAGTGGGCAGTATTTT
j_gene: TRBJ2-2; abundance: .; v_gene: TRBV7-9; d_gene: TRBD1; len: 17; CDR3aa: CASSLFLDRANTGELFF; CDR3nt: TGTGCCAGCAGCTTGTTCTTGGACAGGGCGAACACCGGGGAGCTGTTTTTT
j_gene: TRBJ2-3; abundance: .; v_gene: TRBV9; d_gene: .; len: 15; CDR3aa: CASSVAQGITDTQYF; CDR3nt: TGTGCCAGCAGCGTAGCGCAGGGTATCACAGATACGCAGTATTTT
j_gene: TRBJ2-1; abundance: few; v_gene: TRBV7-8; d_gene: TRBD2; len: 15; CDR3aa: CASSPRGLAVNEQFF; CDR3nt: TGTGCCAGCAGCCCCCGGGGACTAGCCGTAAATGAGCAGTTCTTC
j_gene: TRBJ2-7; abundance: .; v_gene: TRBV5-4; d_gene: TRBD1; len: 14; CDR3aa: CASGKGGANYEQYF; CDR3nt: TGTGCCAGCGGGAAAGGGGGCGCGAACTACGAGCAGTACTTC
j_gene: TRBJ2-1; abundance: .; v_gene: TRBV5-1; d_gene: TRBD1; len: 18; CDR3aa: CASSQGQGGLELYNEQFF; CDR3nt: TGCGCCAGCAGCCAGGGACAGGGGGGACTAGAGTTATACAATGAGCAGTTCTTC
j_gene: TRBJ1-2; abundance: few; v_gene: TRBV5-1; d_gene: TRBD1; len: 13; CDR3aa: CASSPQGAAGYTF; CDR3nt: TGCGCCAGCAGTCCACAGGGGGCGGCTGGCTACACCTTC